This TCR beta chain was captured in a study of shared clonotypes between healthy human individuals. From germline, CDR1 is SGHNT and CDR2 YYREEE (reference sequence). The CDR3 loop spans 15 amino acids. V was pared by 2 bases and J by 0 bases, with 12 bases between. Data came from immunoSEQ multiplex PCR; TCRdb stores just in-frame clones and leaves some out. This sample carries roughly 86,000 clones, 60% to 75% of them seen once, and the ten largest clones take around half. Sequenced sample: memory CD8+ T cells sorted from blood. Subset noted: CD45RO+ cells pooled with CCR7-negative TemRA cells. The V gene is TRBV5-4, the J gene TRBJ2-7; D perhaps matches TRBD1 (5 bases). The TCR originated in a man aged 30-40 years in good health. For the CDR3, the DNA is TGTGCCAGCAGCTTAGAAGGGGATAGCTCCTACGAGCAGTACTTC. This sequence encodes CASSLEGDSSYEQYF.